This is a list of T cell receptor beta chains from one sample in a study of metastatic and nonmetastatic thyroid tumors. TCRdb reanalyzed the PCR reads with MiXCR. The data hold about 16,000 clones, with roughly 26% observed a single time. The sample comprised blood. These receptors came from a male donor with papillary thyroid cancer or a benign thyroid nodule (not recorded which). Some clones in this sample may be carry-over from other donors' samples. Each CDR3 is given with its conserved first and last residue. A D gene is named only where the DNA matches it firmly. Clone size is not always given. Where it is, it says once, few, many or a class for expanded clones.

TRBJ2-1	TRBD1	NA	TRBV20-1	CSARDAGQGARLNEQFF	TGCAGTGCTAGAGATGCAGGGCAGGGGGCGCGGCTAAATGAGCAGTTCTTC
TRBJ1-1	NA	many	TRBV29-1	CSVDGPNTEAFF	TGCAGCGTTGATGGGCCGAACACTGAAGCTTTCTTT
TRBJ1-2	NA	many	TRBV20-1	CSARDPVRAGEGYTF	TGCAGTGCTAGAGACCCCGTAAGGGCCGGGGAAGGCTACACCTTC
TRBJ1-1	NA	many	TRBV6-5	CASSYLRTASEAFF	TGTGCCAGCAGTTACCTCCGGACAGCTAGCGAAGCTTTCTTT
TRBJ2-7	TRBD1	NA	TRBV7-2	CASSEWTGPYEQYF	TGTGCCAGCAGCGAATGGACAGGGCCCTACGAGCAGTACTTC
TRBJ2-3	NA	medium-sized	TRBV5-1	CASRKQGSTDTQYF	TGCGCCAGCAGGAAACAGGGAAGCACAGATACGCAGTATTTT
TRBJ2-7	TRBD1	NA	TRBV20-1	CSARGGWTGEEQYF	TGCAGTGCTCGGGGTGGGTGGACAGGGGAGGAGCAGTACTTC
TRBJ1-4	NA	NA	TRBV20-1	CSALWGLATNEKLFF	TGCAGTGCCTTATGGGGGTTAGCTACTAATGAAAAACTGTTTTTT
TRBJ2-7	TRBD2	medium-sized	TRBV6-2/TRBV6-3	CASDRGGPSYEQYF	TGTGCCAGCGATCGGGGAGGGCCATCCTACGAGCAGTACTTC
TRBJ2-7	TRBD1	many	TRBV28	CASSSYSRTGDF	TGTGCCAGCAGTTCCTACTCCCGGACAGGGGACTTC
TRBJ2-7	TRBD2	medium-sized	TRBV4-2	CASSQTSGSSYEQYF	TGTGCCAGCAGCCAAACTAGCGGGAGCTCCTACGAGCAGTACTTC
TRBJ2-7	TRBD2	NA	TRBV4-1	CASSQDRSGGGKQYF	TGCGCCAGCAGCCAAGATCGTAGCGGGGGAGGGAAGCAGTACTTC
TRBJ2-1	NA	many	TRBV6-1	CASSRTPTNNNEQFF	TGTGCCAGCAGTCGGACTCCAACTAATAACAATGAGCAGTTCTTC
TRBJ2-7	TRBD1	NA	TRBV6-1	CASWTGEYEQYF	TGTGCCAGTTGGACAGGGGAATACGAGCAGTACTTC
TRBJ2-5	TRBD1	many	TRBV7-9	CASSRDSQETQYF	TGTGCCAGCAGCCGGGACAGCCAAGAGACCCAGTACTTC
TRBJ2-1	TRBD1	NA	TRBV20-1	CSARGDRDEFF	TGCAGTGCTCGAGGGGACAGAGATGAGTTCTTC
TRBJ2-7	TRBD2	medium-sized	TRBV6-2/TRBV6-3	CASRESSGGSYYEQYF	TGTGCCAGCAGGGAGAGTTCGGGAGGTAGTTACTACGAGCAGTACTTC
TRBJ1-5	NA	NA	TRBV6-1	CASSDHLTGWDQPQHF	TGTGCCAGCAGTGACCACCTCACAGGGTGGGATCAGCCCCAGCATTTT
TRBJ2-1	TRBD2	medium-sized	TRBV20-1	CSARVGLAGAREQFF	TGCAGTGCTAGAGTGGGACTAGCGGGAGCACGGGAGCAGTTCTTC
TRBJ2-1	NA	many	TRBV3-1	CASSQLFRQFF	TGTGCCAGCAGCCAATTGTTTCGGCAGTTCTTC
TRBJ1-6	NA	medium-sized	TRBV20-1	CSASGDLPNSPLHF	TGCAGTGCTAGTGGGGATTTACCAAATTCACCCCTCCACTTT
TRBJ2-5	NA	once	TRBV7-8	CASTDPALTPGQETQYF	TGTGCCAGCACCGACCCCGCGCTAACTCCTGGCCAAGAGACCCAGTACTTC
TRBJ2-2	NA	medium-sized	TRBV6-1	CASSLDEAGTGELFF	TGTGCCAGCTCGCTCGACGAGGCGGGCACCGGGGAGCTGTTTTTT
TRBJ1-1	NA	once	TRBV20-1	CSWGNTMNTEAFF	TGCAGTTGGGGTAATACCATGAACACTGAAGCTTTCTTT
TRBJ2-1	NA	many	TRBV29-1	CSVEEFGQINEQFF	TGCAGCGTTGAAGAGTTCGGACAAATTAATGAGCAGTTCTTC
TRBJ1-3	TRBD1	many	TRBV30	CAWTRQGRGNTIYF	TGTGCCTGGACCCGACAGGGACGTGGAAACACCATATATTTT
TRBJ2-7	TRBD2	NA	TRBV3-1	CVSSRVAGSYEQYF	TGTGTCAGCAGCCGGGTAGCGGGGTCCTACGAGCAGTACTTC
TRBJ2-7	TRBD2	NA	TRBV18	CASSPPTGGRNEQYF	TGTGCCAGCTCACCACCGACGGGAGGGCGTAACGAGCAGTACTTC
TRBJ1-2	NA	many	TRBV7-9	CASSSFRGTNANYGYTF	TGTGCCAGCAGCTCCTTCCGAGGGACAAATGCTAACTATGGCTACACCTTC
TRBJ1-4	NA	many	TRBV7-2	CASSFGAQTNEKLFF	TGTGCCAGCAGCTTCGGCGCACAAACTAATGAAAAACTGTTTTTT
TRBJ1-5	NA	NA	TRBV20-1	CSARDLTGNQPQHF	TGCAGTGCTAGAGATCTCACAGGCAATCAGCCCCAGCATTTT
TRBJ2-2	TRBD1	many	TRBV10-2	CASSDRGKYTGELFF	TGCGCCAGCAGTGACAGGGGGAAATACACCGGGGAGCTGTTTTTT
TRBJ1-2	NA	NA	TRBV15	CATSDRRQGRDGYTF	TGTGCCACCAGCGATCGAAGGCAGGGTCGGGACGGCTACACCTTC
TRBJ2-1	TRBD2	many	TRBV12-3/TRBV12-4	CASNEGLRNNEQFF	TGTGCCAGCAACGAGGGACTAAGAAACAATGAGCAGTTCTTC
TRBJ2-7	NA	few	TRBV6-1	CASSDLGVYEQYF	TGTGCCAGCAGTGATCTGGGGGTATACGAGCAGTACTTC
TRBJ1-4	NA	many	TRBV28	CASSSRTGTTNEKLFF	TGTGCCAGCAGTTCCCGCACAGGGACCACTAATGAAAAACTGTTTTTT
TRBJ2-7	NA	NA	TRBV6-6	CASSYAPGGGNEQYF	TGTGCCAGCAGTTACGCTCCAGGGGGAGGCAACGAGCAGTACTTC
TRBJ2-7	NA	many	TRBV20-1	CSARGWQADYEQYF	TGCAGTGCTAGAGGGTGGCAGGCCGACTACGAGCAGTACTTC
TRBJ1-2	NA	medium-sized	TRBV20-1	CSAGGGDNYGYTF	TGCAGTGCTGGAGGGGGAGATAACTATGGCTACACCTTC
TRBJ2-2	NA	NA	TRBV11-1	CASSLGQGNTGELFF	TGTGCCAGCAGCTTAGGGCAGGGGAACACCGGGGAGCTGTTTTTT
TRBJ1-2	TRBD1	NA	TRBV7-9	CASSLTGENYGYTF	TGTGCCAGCAGCTTGACAGGGGAAAACTATGGCTACACCTTC
TRBJ2-7	TRBD1	few	TRBV6-1	CASSDLPGQRYEQYF	TGTGCCAGCAGTGACCTCCCGGGACAGAGATACGAGCAGTACTTC
TRBJ2-7	NA	NA	TRBV27	CASSLLSPVSEQYF	TGTGCCAGCAGTTTGCTCTCCCCGGTGAGCGAGCAGTACTTC
TRBJ2-2	NA	many	TRBV28	CASTRGGGGSTGELFF	TGTGCCAGCACCCGAGGGGGGGGCGGGAGCACCGGGGAGCTGTTTTTT
TRBJ1-4	NA	few	TRBV12-3/TRBV12-4	CASSTRTWVTEKLFF	TGTGCCAGCAGCACACGGACATGGGTCACTGAAAAACTCTTTTTT
TRBJ2-7	TRBD2	NA	TRBV20-1	CSARVLAGGSYEQYF	TGCAGTGCTAGAGTCCTAGCGGGGGGCTCCTACGAGCAGTACTTC
TRBJ2-3	TRBD1	many	TRBV9	CASSNRRDRGVDTQYF	TGTGCCAGCAGCAACCGGAGGGACAGGGGCGTAGATACGCAGTATTTT
TRBJ2-1	NA	NA	TRBV3-1	CASSRTDFWLSDEQFF	TGTGCCAGCAGCCGGACCGATTTTTGGCTCTCCGATGAGCAGTTCTTC
TRBJ2-1	TRBD2	NA	TRBV11-2	CASRSGTSGRNNEQFF	TGTGCCAGCAGGTCCGGGACTAGCGGGAGAAACAATGAGCAGTTCTTC
TRBJ2-7	NA	NA	TRBV4-3	CASSPSRGSYEQYF	TGCGCCAGCAGCCCTAGTCGGGGATCCTACGAGCAGTACTTC
TRBJ1-5	NA	medium-sized	TRBV28	CASSLPKASNQPQHF	TGTGCCAGCAGTTTACCAAAGGCTAGCAATCAGCCCCAGCATTTT
TRBJ1-5	NA	many	TRBV10-2	CASSVAGGSNQPQHF	TGCGCCAGCAGTGTTGCGGGGGGTAGCAATCAGCCCCAGCATTTT
TRBJ1-5	NA	medium-sized	TRBV6-5	CASSYSIQSNQPQHF	TGTGCCAGCAGTTACTCGATACAGAGCAATCAGCCCCAGCATTTT
TRBJ2-5	NA	many	TRBV7-9	CASRRGEETQYF	TGTGCCAGCAGAAGGGGGGAAGAGACCCAGTACTTC
TRBJ2-2	NA	NA	TRBV11-2	CASSLVMGGGELSF	TGTGCCAGCAGCTTAGTGATGGGCGGCGGGGAGCTGTCTTTT
TRBJ2-7	TRBD2	medium-sized	TRBV11-2	CASSLLAGIYEQYF	TGTGCCAGCAGCTTACTAGCGGGTATCTACGAGCAGTACTTC